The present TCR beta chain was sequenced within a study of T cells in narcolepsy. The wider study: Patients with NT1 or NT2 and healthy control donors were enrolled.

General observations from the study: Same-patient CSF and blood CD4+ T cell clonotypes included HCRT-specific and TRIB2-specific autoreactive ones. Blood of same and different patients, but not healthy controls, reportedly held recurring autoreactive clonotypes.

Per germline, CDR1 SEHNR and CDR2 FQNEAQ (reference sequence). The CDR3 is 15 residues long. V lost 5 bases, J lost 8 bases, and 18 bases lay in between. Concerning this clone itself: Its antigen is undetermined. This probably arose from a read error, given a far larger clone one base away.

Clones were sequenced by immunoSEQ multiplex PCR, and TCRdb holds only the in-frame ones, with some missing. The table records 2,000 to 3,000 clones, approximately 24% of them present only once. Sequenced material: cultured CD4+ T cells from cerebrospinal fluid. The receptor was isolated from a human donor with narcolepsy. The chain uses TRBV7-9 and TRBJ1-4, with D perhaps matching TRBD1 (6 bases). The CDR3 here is CASSQDFRGNEKLFF. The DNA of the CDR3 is TGTGCCAGCAGCCAAGATTTCAGGGGTAACGAAAAACTGTTTTTT.